This is a list of T cell receptor beta chains from one sample in a study of T cells in Graves' hyperthyroidism and ophthalmopathy. In TCRdb, the multiplex PCR reads were re-called with MiXCR into one record per CDR3 protein. In the table there are around 530,000 distinct CDR3 sequences, approximately 17% of which are singletons. The sample was blood. Receptor source: a woman under 30 with Graves' ophthalmopathy. CDR3s include the opening cysteine and the closing phenylalanine or tryptophan. The order of the fields is D gene, clone size, J gene, V gene, CDR3 protein, CDR3 DNA. A D gene is named only where the DNA matches it firmly. Clone size is stated in some rows and not others, as once, few, many or a class when expanded.

d_call: TRBD1; clone_size: once; j_call: TRBJ1-2; v_call: TRBV19; cdr3_aa: CASNDRAYGYTF; cdr3_nt: TGTGCCAGTAACGACAGGGCTTATGGCTACACCTTC
d_call: NA; clone_size: NA; j_call: TRBJ1-3; v_call: TRBV6-1; cdr3_aa: CASSHRSSGNTIYF; cdr3_nt: TGTGCCAGCAGTCACAGAAGCTCTGGAAACACCATATATTTT
d_call: TRBD1; clone_size: many; j_call: TRBJ2-7; v_call: TRBV5-1; cdr3_aa: CASSSGGTEQYF; cdr3_nt: TGCGCCAGCAGCTCAGGGGGTACGGAGCAGTACTTC
d_call: NA; clone_size: many; j_call: TRBJ1-2; v_call: TRBV28; cdr3_aa: CASSLWERTYGYTF; cdr3_nt: TGTGCCAGCAGTTTATGGGAACGGACCTATGGCTACACCTTC
d_call: TRBD2; clone_size: NA; j_call: TRBJ2-3; v_call: TRBV5-6; cdr3_aa: CASSDTTSGGVDTQYF; cdr3_nt: TGTGCCAGCAGCGACACGACTAGCGGGGGGGTGGATACGCAGTATTTT
d_call: TRBD1; clone_size: many; j_call: TRBJ2-7; v_call: TRBV30; cdr3_aa: CAWSFRGQLKYEQYF; cdr3_nt: TGTGCCTGGTCTTTCAGGGGACAGTTAAAATACGAGCAGTACTTC
d_call: TRBD1; clone_size: many; j_call: TRBJ1-1; v_call: TRBV5-1; cdr3_aa: CASSLGFTGDTEAFF; cdr3_nt: TGCGCCAGCAGCTTGGGATTCACAGGGGACACTGAAGCTTTCTTT
d_call: NA; clone_size: once; j_call: TRBJ1-1; v_call: TRBV20-1; cdr3_aa: CSASPFMWVLSPVEAFF; cdr3_nt: TGCAGTGCTAGTCCGTTTATGTGGGTTCTGTCACCCGTTGAAGCTTTCTTT
d_call: NA; clone_size: few; j_call: TRBJ1-2; v_call: TRBV7-9; cdr3_aa: CASSPASSGYTF; cdr3_nt: TGTGCCAGCAGCCCCGCCTCCTCTGGCTACACCTTC
d_call: TRBD2; clone_size: NA; j_call: TRBJ2-1; v_call: TRBV9; cdr3_aa: CASSGTSGGAVFF; cdr3_nt: TGTGCCAGCAGCGGGACTAGCGGGGGGGCGGTGTTCTTC
d_call: NA; clone_size: many; j_call: TRBJ1-1; v_call: TRBV6-5; cdr3_aa: CASSYSRSGTVGTEAFF; cdr3_nt: TGTGCCAGCAGTTACTCGAGAAGTGGAACGGTTGGCACTGAAGCTTTCTTT
d_call: TRBD1; clone_size: NA; j_call: TRBJ1-5; v_call: TRBV28; cdr3_aa: CASSPPLFRQGHQPQHF; cdr3_nt: TGTGCCAGCAGTCCCCCCTTATTTCGACAGGGACATCAGCCCCAGCATTTT
d_call: NA; clone_size: many; j_call: TRBJ2-2; v_call: TRBV28; cdr3_aa: CASSFPLPGTGAGELFF; cdr3_nt: TGTGCCAGCAGTTTCCCCCTACCGGGGACGGGGGCCGGGGAGCTGTTTTTT
d_call: NA; clone_size: few; j_call: TRBJ2-3; v_call: TRBV9; cdr3_aa: CASSPGTSADTQYF; cdr3_nt: TGTGCCAGCTCCCCAGGGACTTCCGCAGATACGCAGTATTTT
d_call: NA; clone_size: NA; j_call: TRBJ2-5; v_call: TRBV4-1; cdr3_aa: CASSQIMVPGETQYF; cdr3_nt: TGCGCCAGCAGCCAAATTATGGTCCCGGGGGAGACCCAGTACTTC
d_call: NA; clone_size: many; j_call: TRBJ2-7; v_call: TRBV28; cdr3_aa: CASSIPDRPSYEQYF; cdr3_nt: TGTGCCAGCAGTATCCCAGACAGGCCGTCCTACGAGCAGTACTTC
d_call: TRBD1; clone_size: many; j_call: TRBJ2-1; v_call: TRBV7-2; cdr3_aa: CASSLQGASYNEQFF; cdr3_nt: TGTGCCAGCAGCTTACAGGGGGCCTCCTACAATGAGCAGTTCTTC
d_call: NA; clone_size: NA; j_call: TRBJ2-7; v_call: TRBV19; cdr3_aa: CASSQEEGRGAYGQYF; cdr3_nt: TGTGCCAGCAGCCAAGAGGAGGGCAGGGGGGCCTACGGGCAGTACTTC
d_call: NA; clone_size: once; j_call: TRBJ2-7; v_call: TRBV6-1; cdr3_aa: CASSGDGYYEQYF; cdr3_nt: TGTGCCAGCAGTGGGGACGGATACTACGAGCAGTACTTC
d_call: TRBD1; clone_size: many; j_call: TRBJ1-6; v_call: TRBV3-1; cdr3_aa: CASSPEDRGNSPLHF; cdr3_nt: TGTGCCAGCAGCCCTGAGGACAGGGGAAATTCACCCCTCCACTTT
d_call: NA; clone_size: many; j_call: TRBJ1-1; v_call: TRBV20-1; cdr3_aa: CSAIPARGVGGTEAFF; cdr3_nt: TGCAGTGCTATCCCTGCACGAGGGGTAGGGGGCACTGAAGCTTTCTTT
d_call: TRBD2; clone_size: NA; j_call: TRBJ2-1; v_call: TRBV18; cdr3_aa: CASSPTPGLAGVRNEQFF; cdr3_nt: TGTGCCAGCTCACCCACTCCGGGACTAGCGGGAGTGCGCAATGAGCAGTTCTTC
d_call: NA; clone_size: NA; j_call: TRBJ2-1; v_call: TRBV28; cdr3_aa: CASSGYIEQFF; cdr3_nt: TGTGCCAGCAGTGGCTATATTGAGCAGTTCTTC
d_call: NA; clone_size: NA; j_call: TRBJ2-7; v_call: TRBV18; cdr3_aa: CASSPTAYGQYF; cdr3_nt: TGTGCCAGCTCACCAACAGCCTACGGGCAGTACTTC
d_call: NA; clone_size: NA; j_call: TRBJ2-7; v_call: TRBV15; cdr3_aa: CATSRQGSYEQYF; cdr3_nt: TGTGCCACCAGCAGACAGGGCTCCTACGAGCAGTACTTC
d_call: TRBD1; clone_size: many; j_call: TRBJ1-2; v_call: TRBV27; cdr3_aa: CASRLNGGTGDYGYTF; cdr3_nt: TGTGCCAGCAGACTCAACGGTGGGACAGGGGACTATGGCTACACCTTC
d_call: TRBD1; clone_size: many; j_call: TRBJ2-7; v_call: TRBV20-1; cdr3_aa: CSARADRGSPQFFYEQYF; cdr3_nt: TGCAGTGCTAGGGCGGACAGGGGAAGCCCCCAATTTTTCTACGAGCAGTACTTC
d_call: NA; clone_size: many; j_call: TRBJ1-2; v_call: TRBV28; cdr3_aa: CASSLPTSNYGYTF; cdr3_nt: TGTGCCAGCAGTCTCCCGACATCCAACTATGGCTACACCTTC
d_call: NA; clone_size: NA; j_call: TRBJ1-1; v_call: TRBV29-1; cdr3_aa: CSVGEGVLLNTEAFF; cdr3_nt: TGCAGCGTGGGGGAGGGGGTACTTCTGAACACTGAAGCTTTCTTT
d_call: NA; clone_size: NA; j_call: TRBJ2-5; v_call: TRBV6-2/TRBV6-3; cdr3_aa: CASSYSRTAYRDQYF; cdr3_nt: TGTGCCAGCAGTTACTCGAGGACAGCATATAGAGACCAGTACTTC
d_call: NA; clone_size: few; j_call: TRBJ1-6; v_call: TRBV6-4; cdr3_aa: CASSQTRESPLHF; cdr3_nt: TGTGCCAGCAGCCAGACCCGGGAATCACCCCTCCACTTT
d_call: NA; clone_size: NA; j_call: TRBJ1-1; v_call: TRBV6-5; cdr3_aa: CASSYSAYTEAFF; cdr3_nt: TGTGCCAGCAGTTACTCGGCATACACTGAAGCTTTCTTT
d_call: NA; clone_size: many; j_call: TRBJ1-1; v_call: TRBV13; cdr3_aa: CASIALGGNTEAFF; cdr3_nt: TGTGCCAGCATCGCGCTGGGGGGGAACACTGAAGCTTTCTTT